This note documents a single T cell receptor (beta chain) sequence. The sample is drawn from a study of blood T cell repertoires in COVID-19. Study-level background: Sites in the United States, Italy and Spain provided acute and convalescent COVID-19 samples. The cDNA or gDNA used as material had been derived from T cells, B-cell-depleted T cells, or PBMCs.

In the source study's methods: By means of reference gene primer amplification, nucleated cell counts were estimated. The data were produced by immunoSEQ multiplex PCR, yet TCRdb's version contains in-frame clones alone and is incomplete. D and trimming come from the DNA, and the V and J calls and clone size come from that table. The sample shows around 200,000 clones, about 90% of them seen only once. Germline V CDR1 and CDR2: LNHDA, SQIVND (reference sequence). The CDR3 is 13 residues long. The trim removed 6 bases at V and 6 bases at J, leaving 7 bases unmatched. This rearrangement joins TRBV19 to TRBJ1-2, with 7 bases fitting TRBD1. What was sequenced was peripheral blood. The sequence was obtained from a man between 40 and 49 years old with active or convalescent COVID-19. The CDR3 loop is CASRISGTDGYTF. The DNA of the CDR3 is TGTGCCAGTAGAATATCCGGGACAGATGGCTACACCTTC.